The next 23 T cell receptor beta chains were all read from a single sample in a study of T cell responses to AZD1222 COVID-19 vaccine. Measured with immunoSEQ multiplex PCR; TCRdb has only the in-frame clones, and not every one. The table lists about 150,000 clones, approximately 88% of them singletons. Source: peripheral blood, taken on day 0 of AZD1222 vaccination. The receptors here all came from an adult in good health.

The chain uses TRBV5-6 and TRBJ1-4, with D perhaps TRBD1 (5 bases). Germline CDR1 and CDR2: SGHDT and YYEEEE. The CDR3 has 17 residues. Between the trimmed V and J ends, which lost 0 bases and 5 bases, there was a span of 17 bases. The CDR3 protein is CASSLALMGTGNEKLFF. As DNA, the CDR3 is TGTGCCAGCAGCTTGGCTCTTATGGGGACGGGGAATGAAAAACTGTTTTTT.

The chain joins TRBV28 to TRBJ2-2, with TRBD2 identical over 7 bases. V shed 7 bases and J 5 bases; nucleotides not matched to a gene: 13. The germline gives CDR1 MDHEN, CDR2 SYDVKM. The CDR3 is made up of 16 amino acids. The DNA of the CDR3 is TGTGCCAGCACGTTTGGGGGGAGGGGCCGGACCGGGGAGCTGTTTTTT. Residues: CASTFGGRGRTGELFF. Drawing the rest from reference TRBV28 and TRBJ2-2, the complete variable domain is DVKVTQSSRYLVKRTGEKVFLECVQDMDHENMFWYRQDPGLGLRLIYFSYDVKMKEKGDIPEGYSVSREKKERFSLILESASTNQTSMYLCASTFGGRGRTGELFFGEGSRLTVL.

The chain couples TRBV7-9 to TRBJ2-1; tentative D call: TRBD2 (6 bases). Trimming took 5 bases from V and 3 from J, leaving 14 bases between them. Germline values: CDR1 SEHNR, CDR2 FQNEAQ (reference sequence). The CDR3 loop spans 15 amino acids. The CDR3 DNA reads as TGTGCCAGCAGCCGGGGACTTCTACTCTACAATGAGCAGTTCTTC. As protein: CASSRGLLLYNEQFF.

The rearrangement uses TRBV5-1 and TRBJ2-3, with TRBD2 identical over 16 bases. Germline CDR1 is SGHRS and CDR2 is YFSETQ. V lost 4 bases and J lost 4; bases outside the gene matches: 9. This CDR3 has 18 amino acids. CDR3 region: CASSPGLAGGLGADTQYF. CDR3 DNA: TGCGCCAGCAGCCCGGGACTAGCGGGAGGGTTGGGGGCAGATACGCAGTATTTT.

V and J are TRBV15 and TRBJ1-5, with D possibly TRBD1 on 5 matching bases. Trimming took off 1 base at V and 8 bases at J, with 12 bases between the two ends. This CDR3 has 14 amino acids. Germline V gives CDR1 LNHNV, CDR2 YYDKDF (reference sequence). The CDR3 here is CATSRVRAEEPQHF. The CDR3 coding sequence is TGTGCCACCAGCAGAGTCAGGGCAGAGGAGCCCCAGCATTTT.

In DNA, the CDR3 is TGTGCCAGCAGTGGGGAAAGGTCCCTGTTCTACAATGAGCAGTTCTTC. It encodes CASSGERSLFYNEQFF. V gene TRBV6-1 combines with J gene TRBJ2-1; D is ambiguous. Germline V CDR1 and CDR2: MNHNS, SASEGT. V dropped 4 bases and J dropped 3 bases, with 16 bases sitting between them. The CDR3 is 16 amino acids.

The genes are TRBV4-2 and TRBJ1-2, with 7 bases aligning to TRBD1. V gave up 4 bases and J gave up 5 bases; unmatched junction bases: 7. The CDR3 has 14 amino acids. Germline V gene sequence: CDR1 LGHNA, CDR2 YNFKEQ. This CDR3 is CASSPGTDVYGYTF. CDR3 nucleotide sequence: TGTGCCAGCAGCCCGGGGACAGACGTATATGGCTACACCTTC.

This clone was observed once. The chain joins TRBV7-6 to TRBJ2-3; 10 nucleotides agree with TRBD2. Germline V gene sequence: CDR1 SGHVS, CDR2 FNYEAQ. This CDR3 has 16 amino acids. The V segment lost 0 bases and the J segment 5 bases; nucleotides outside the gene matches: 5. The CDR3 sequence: CASSLAASGSEDTQYF. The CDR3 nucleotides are TGTGCCAGCAGCTTAGCTGCTAGCGGGAGCGAAGATACGCAGTATTTT.

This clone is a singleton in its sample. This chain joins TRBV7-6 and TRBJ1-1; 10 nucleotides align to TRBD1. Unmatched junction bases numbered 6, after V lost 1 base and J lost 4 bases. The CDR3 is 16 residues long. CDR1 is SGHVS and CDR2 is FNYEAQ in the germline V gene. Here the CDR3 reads CASSLVTGGPGTEAFF. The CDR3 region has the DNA TGTGCCAGCAGCTTAGTGACAGGGGGCCCGGGCACTGAAGCTTTCTTT. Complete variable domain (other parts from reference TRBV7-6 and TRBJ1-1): GAGVSQSPRYKVTKRGQDVALRCDPISGHVSLYWYRQALGQGPEFLTYFNYEAQQDKSGLPNDRFSAERPEGSISTLTIQRTEQRDSAMYRCASSLVTGGPGTEAFFGQGTRLTVV.

CDR3 in DNA: TGTGCCAGCAGCGTATACAATGCGCGCACAGATACGCAGTATTTT. Translated, it gives CASSVYNARTDTQYF. The chain joins TRBV9 to TRBJ2-3; D is uncertain. CDR3 length: 15 amino acids. Germline CDR1 and CDR2: SGDLS and YYNGEE. Trimming cost V 1 base and J 1 base, with 10 bases left between them.

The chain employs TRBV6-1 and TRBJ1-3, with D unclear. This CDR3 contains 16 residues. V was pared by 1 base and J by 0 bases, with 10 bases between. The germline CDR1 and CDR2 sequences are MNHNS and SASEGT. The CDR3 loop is CASSEEPWSSGNTIYF. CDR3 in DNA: TGTGCCAGCAGTGAAGAGCCTTGGAGCTCTGGAAACACCATATATTTT.

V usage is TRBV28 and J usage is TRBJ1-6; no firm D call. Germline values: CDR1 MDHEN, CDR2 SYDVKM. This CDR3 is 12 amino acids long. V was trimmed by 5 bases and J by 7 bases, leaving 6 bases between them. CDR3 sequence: CASSPPNSPLHF. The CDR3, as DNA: TGTGCCAGCAGTCCCCCCAATTCACCCCTCCACTTT.

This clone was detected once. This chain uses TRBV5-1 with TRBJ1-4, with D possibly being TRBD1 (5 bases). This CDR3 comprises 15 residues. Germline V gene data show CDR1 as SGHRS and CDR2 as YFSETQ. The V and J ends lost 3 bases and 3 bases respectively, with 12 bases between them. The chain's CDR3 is CASSSRGAPNEKLFF. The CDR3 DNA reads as TGCGCCAGCAGCTCCCGTGGGGCACCTAATGAAAAACTGTTTTTT.

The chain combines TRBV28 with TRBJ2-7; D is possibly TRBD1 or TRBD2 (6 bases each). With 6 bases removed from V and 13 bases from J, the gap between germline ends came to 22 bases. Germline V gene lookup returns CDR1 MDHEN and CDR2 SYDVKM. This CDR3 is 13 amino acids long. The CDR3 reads CASSPTTGGASYF. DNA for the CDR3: TGTGCCAGCAGCCCTACGACAGGCGGGGCATCATACTTC.

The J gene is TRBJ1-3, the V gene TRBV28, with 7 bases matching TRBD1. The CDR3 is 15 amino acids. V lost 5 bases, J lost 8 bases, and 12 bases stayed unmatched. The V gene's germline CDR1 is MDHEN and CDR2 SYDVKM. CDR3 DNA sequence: TGTGCCAGCAGTCCCCCCCAGAGGGGGCCAGACACCATATATTTT. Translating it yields CASSPPQRGPDTIYF.

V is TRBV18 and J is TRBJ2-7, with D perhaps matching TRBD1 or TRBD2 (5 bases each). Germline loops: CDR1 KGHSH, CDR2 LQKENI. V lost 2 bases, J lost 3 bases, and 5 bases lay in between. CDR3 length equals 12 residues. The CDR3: CASSPGGYEQYF. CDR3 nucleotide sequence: TGTGCCAGCTCACCAGGGGGCTACGAGCAGTACTTC. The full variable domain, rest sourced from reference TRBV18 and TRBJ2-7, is NAGVMQNPRHLVRRRGQEARLRCSPMKGHSHVYWYRQLPEEGLKFMVYLQKENIIDESGMPKERFSAEFPKEGPSILRIQQVVRGDSAAYFCASSPGGYEQYFGPGTRLTVT.

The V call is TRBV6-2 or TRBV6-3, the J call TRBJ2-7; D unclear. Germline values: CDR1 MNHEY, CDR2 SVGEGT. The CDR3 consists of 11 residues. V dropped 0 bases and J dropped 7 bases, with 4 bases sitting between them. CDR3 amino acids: CASSYSREQYF. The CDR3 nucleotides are TGTGCCAGCAGTTACTCGAGAGAGCAGTACTTC.

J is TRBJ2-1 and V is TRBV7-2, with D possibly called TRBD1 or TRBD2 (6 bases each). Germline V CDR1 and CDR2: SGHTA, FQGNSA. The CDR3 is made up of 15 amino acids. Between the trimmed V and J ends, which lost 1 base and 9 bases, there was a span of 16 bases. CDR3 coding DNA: TGTGCCAGCAGCTTAGATCTAGGGGGGCTGGCTGAGCAGTTCTTC. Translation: CASSLDLGGLAEQFF.

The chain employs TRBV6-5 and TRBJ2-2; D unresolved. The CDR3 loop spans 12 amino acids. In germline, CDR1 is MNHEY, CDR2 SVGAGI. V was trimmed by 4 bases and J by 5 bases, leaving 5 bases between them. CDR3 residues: CASSSPTGELFF. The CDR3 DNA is TGTGCCAGCAGTTCACCAACCGGGGAGCTGTTTTTT.

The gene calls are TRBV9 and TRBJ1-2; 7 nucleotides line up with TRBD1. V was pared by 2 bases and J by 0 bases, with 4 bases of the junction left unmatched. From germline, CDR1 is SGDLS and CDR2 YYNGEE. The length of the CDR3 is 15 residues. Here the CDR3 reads CASSVQGGPNYGYTF. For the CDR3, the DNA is TGTGCCAGCAGCGTCCAGGGGGGCCCTAACTATGGCTACACCTTC.

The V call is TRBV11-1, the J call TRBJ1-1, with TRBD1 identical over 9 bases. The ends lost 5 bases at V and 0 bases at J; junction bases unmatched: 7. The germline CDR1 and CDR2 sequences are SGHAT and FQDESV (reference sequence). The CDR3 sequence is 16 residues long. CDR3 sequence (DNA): TGTGCCAGCAGCCAGACAGGGGGTCTCATGAACACTGAAGCTTTCTTT. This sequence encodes CASSQTGGLMNTEAFF.

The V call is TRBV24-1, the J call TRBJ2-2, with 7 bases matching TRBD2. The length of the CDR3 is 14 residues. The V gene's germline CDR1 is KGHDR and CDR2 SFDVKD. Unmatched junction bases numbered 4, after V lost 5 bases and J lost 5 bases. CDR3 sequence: CATSGGSKTGELFF. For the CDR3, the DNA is TGTGCCACCAGTGGCGGGAGTAAAACCGGGGAGCTGTTTTTT.

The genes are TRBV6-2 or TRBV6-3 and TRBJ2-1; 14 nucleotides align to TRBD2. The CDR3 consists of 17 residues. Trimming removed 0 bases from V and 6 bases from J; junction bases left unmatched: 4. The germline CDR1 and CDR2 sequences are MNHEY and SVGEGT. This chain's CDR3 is CASSYSHGTSGSNEQFF. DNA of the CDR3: TGTGCCAGCAGTTACTCCCACGGGACTAGCGGGAGCAATGAGCAGTTCTTC.